This passage covers 30 T cell receptor beta chains from one sample sequenced in a study of T cells in Graves' hyperthyroidism and ophthalmopathy. Amplification of TCR beta CDR3 regions was performed using RNA transcripts as template. A first-round RT-PCR of the TCR CDR3 used the HTBI primer set. Using its own MiXCR run on the multiplex PCR reads, TCRdb lists one record per CDR3 protein. The repertoire holds roughly 840,000 distinct CDR3 sequences, with over 35% as singletons. Sequencing was carried out using blood. These receptors were collected from a man between 18 and 29 years old with Graves' hyperthyroidism.

As to this clonotype: A much larger clone sits a single nucleotide away, making a read error possible. The chain combines TRBV9 with TRBJ2-7, with D unclear. CDR1 is SGDLS and CDR2 is YYNGEE in the germline V gene. The V gene lost 6 bases and the J gene lost 2 bases, with 9 bases spanning the gap. The CDR3 spans 12 residues. DNA of the CDR3: TGTGCCAGCATTAGGGTAGCCTACGAGCAGTACTTC. Translating it yields CASIRVAYEQYF. The whole variable domain, filled in from reference TRBV9 and TRBJ2-7, reads DSGVTQTPKHLITATGQRVTLRCSPRSGDLSVYWYQQSLDQGLQFLIQYYNGEERAKGNILERFSAQQFPDLHSELNLSSLELGDSALYFCASIRVAYEQYFGPGTRLTVT.

Ten or more counts support this clonotype. The V gene is TRBV7-9, the J gene TRBJ1-2; the match to TRBD1 covers 7 bases. Germline V gene lookup returns CDR1 SEHNR and CDR2 FQNEAQ (reference sequence). The CDR3 is 14 amino acids. The ends lost 6 bases at V and 1 base at J; junction bases unmatched: 5. The CDR3 bases are TGTGCCAGCAGACACACAGGGGTTAACTATGGCTACACCTTC. It yields the protein CASRHTGVNYGYTF.

The gene calls are TRBV4-1 and TRBJ1-2, with 9 bases aligning to TRBD1. This CDR3 contains 13 residues. The germline CDR1 and CDR2 sequences are MGHRA and YSYEKL. Trimming removed 7 bases from V and 8 bases from J; junction bases left unmatched: 8. The CDR3 DNA reads TGCGCCAGCACAGACGGGACAGGGTTCGGCTACACCTTC. This codes for CASTDGTGFGYTF.

The chain is built from TRBV29-1 and TRBJ2-7; D is possibly TRBD1 (5 bases). With 8 bases removed from V and 5 bases from J, the gap between germline ends came to 16 bases. CDR1 and CDR2 (germline): SQVTM, ANQGSEA. The CDR3 is 12 amino acids. This CDR3 reads CSIWGLGDEQYF. The CDR3 DNA reads as TGCAGCATATGGGGCCTAGGAGACGAGCAGTACTTC.

The V and J genes are TRBV12-3 or TRBV12-4 and TRBJ1-2; D uncertain. V shed 2 bases and J shed 8 bases, with 9 bases lying between them. The length of the CDR3 is 12 residues. The CDR3 here is CASSLSLEGYTF. Written as DNA, the CDR3 is TGTGCCAGCAGTTTAAGTTTAGAAGGCTACACCTTC.

This clonotype was detected many times. This chain connects TRBV7-2 to TRBJ1-6, with 8 bases matching TRBD1. V trimming: 5 bases; J trimming: 9 bases; junction bases outside the gene matches: 3. Germline CDR1 reads SGHTA; CDR2 reads FQGNSA. This CDR3 contains 13 residues. CDR3 DNA sequence: TGTGCCAGCAGCCTCCAGGGGGCTTCACCCCTCCACTTT. Translation gives CASSLQGASPLHF.

This clonotype was seen a single time. A single base separates this from a much larger clone, so it may be a read error. The genes are TRBV7-9 and TRBJ1-1; D remains ambiguous. The V and J ends lost 7 bases and 4 bases respectively, with 19 bases between them. The length of the CDR3 is 15 residues. Germline CDR1 SEHNR, CDR2 FQNEAQ (reference sequence). The CDR3 nucleotides are TGTGCCAGCACCCCTGAACTAACCTTGAGCACTGAAGCTTTCTTT. This codes for CASTPELTLSTEAFF.

The sample holds a few counts of this clonotype. The chain uses TRBV4-1 and TRBJ1-5, with D hard to call. The V end lost 0 bases, the J end lost 2 bases, and 11 bases lay between the germline ends. Germline CDR1 and CDR2: MGHRA and YSYEKL. The length of the CDR3 is 16 residues. Here the CDR3 DNA reads TGCGCCAGCAGCCAAGATGTCGGGCAGGGCAATCAGCCCCAGCATTTT. Translation: CASSQDVGQGNQPQHF.

This clonotype has ten or more counts. The chain links TRBV5-5 to TRBJ1-6; D is undetermined. Looked up from germline, CDR1 is SGHKS and CDR2 is YYEKEE (reference sequence). The V and J ends lost 0 bases and 9 bases respectively, with 19 bases between them. This CDR3 spans 17 amino acids. Written as DNA, the CDR3 is TGTGCCAGCAGCTTGGAGGAGGCCAAGAGGAGAAGTTCACCCCTCCACTTT. Its protein product is CASSLEEAKRRSSPLHF.

In its sample, this clonotype was seen once. This chain uses TRBV7-2 with TRBJ1-5; TRBD1 is a possible D gene (5 bases). Germline CDR1 reads SGHTA; CDR2 reads FQGNSA. The CDR3 runs 14 residues. V gave up 2 bases and J gave up 13 bases, with 18 bases separating them. In DNA form, the CDR3 reads TGTGCCAGCAGCTTACGGGGGACCACAGATACGCAGCATTTT. It yields the protein CASSLRGTTDTQHF.

This clonotype has only one observation. The chain is built from TRBV6-6 and TRBJ1-3, with D perhaps matching TRBD1 (6 bases). The CDR3 spans 19 residues. Trimming shortened V by 6 bases and J by 5 bases, and 29 bases separated the two germline ends. CDR1 and CDR2 (germline): MNHNY, SVGAGI (reference sequence). The chain's CDR3 is CASRPSGTRPLNPRNTIYF. CDR3 sequence (DNA): TGTGCCAGCAGACCCTCCGGGACAAGGCCTTTAAACCCGCGAAACACCATATATTTT.

This clonotype was picked up many times. This rearrangement joins TRBV20-1 to TRBJ1-5, with D unresolved. V lost 5 bases, J lost 2 bases, and 13 bases lay in between. Per the germline V gene, CDR1 is DFQATT and CDR2 is SNEGSKA (reference sequence). CDR3 length: 14 residues. The CDR3 sequence: CSAPKQEGNQPQHF. DNA of the CDR3: TGCAGTGCTCCAAAGCAGGAAGGCAATCAGCCCCAGCATTTT.

This chain links TRBV12-3 or TRBV12-4 with TRBJ2-5; 9 bases are shared with TRBD2. This CDR3 region has 16 residues. V was pared by 6 bases and J by 1 base, with 9 bases of the junction left unmatched. CDR3 nucleotide sequence: TGTGCCAGCAGCCCCACTGCGGGGGGGCCCCAAGAGACCCAGTACTTC. Translation gives CASSPTAGGPQETQYF.

The chain couples TRBV2 to TRBJ1-5, with D unresolved. Looked up from germline, CDR1 is SNHLY and CDR2 is FYNNEI. The CDR3 contains 17 residues. V lost 5 bases and J 2 bases, leaving 19 bases between the germline ends. The CDR3 spells CASSLTGKKRGNQPQHF. DNA for the CDR3: TGTGCCAGCAGTCTTACGGGTAAGAAGCGTGGCAATCAGCCCCAGCATTTT.

The table lists this clonotype with a few counts. Mismatch with germline at one junction end may stem from a read error. The rearrangement links TRBV7-2 to TRBJ2-7, with TRBD2 matching over 11 bases. CDR1 and CDR2 (germline): SGHTA, FQGNSA. This CDR3 has 15 residues. CDR3 loop: CASGLNLAGGYEQYF. The CDR3 region has the DNA TGCGCCAGCGGGCTAAACCTAGCGGGAGGTTACGAGCAGTACTTC.

The DNA for the CDR3 is TGCAGTGCTCCCATGGAGGGGGGCGCTGGAAACACCATATATTTT. It specifies CSAPMEGGAGNTIYF. J is TRBJ1-3 and V is TRBV20-1; perhaps TRBD1 as D (6 bases). The V gene lost 5 bases and the J gene lost 2 bases, with 16 bases spanning the gap. This CDR3 region has 15 residues. Germline V gene data show CDR1 as DFQATT and CDR2 as SNEGSKA (reference sequence).

In its sample, this clonotype was seen many times. The chain has TRBV2 and TRBJ1-1; D is ambiguous. Trimming took off 4 bases at V and 0 bases at J, with 12 bases between the two ends. The CDR3 loop spans 15 amino acids. In germline, CDR1 is SNHLY, CDR2 FYNNEI. CDR3 DNA: TGTGCCAGCAGTGGGCGCGGCCCCATGAACACTGAAGCTTTCTTT. Its translation: CASSGRGPMNTEAFF.

The chain couples TRBV7-2 to TRBJ2-3; weak D call: TRBD2 (6 bases). Germline CDR1 is SGHTA and CDR2 is FQGNSA. The CDR3 is made up of 19 amino acids. The germline V and J ends were trimmed by 2 bases and 3 bases, with 24 bases remaining between them. CDR3 residues: CASSLSFGAGRLGTDTQYF. The CDR3 nucleotides read TGTGCCAGCAGCTTAAGTTTCGGGGCAGGGAGGTTGGGTACAGATACGCAGTATTTT.

This clonotype was recorded once. The chain is built from TRBV20-1 and TRBJ2-5, with 9 bases lining up with TRBD1. V lost 3 bases to trimming and J lost 4 bases; unmatched junction nucleotides: 6. Germline V gives CDR1 DFQATT, CDR2 SNEGSKA (reference sequence). The CDR3 extends over 14 amino acids. Written as DNA, the CDR3 is TGCAGTGCTAGCGAAGACAGGGGGGTAGAGACCCAGTACTTC. Its protein product is CSASEDRGVETQYF.

This clonotype was observed a handful of times. The genes are TRBV11-3 and TRBJ1-1; 7 positions agree with TRBD1. CDR1 and CDR2 (germline): SGHNT, YENEEA. The length of the CDR3 is 15 residues. V lost 0 bases, J lost 4 bases, and 5 bases stayed unmatched. Here the CDR3 DNA reads TGTGCCAGCAGCTTAGACGCAGGGGGGGGCACTGAAGCTTTCTTT. It translates to CASSLDAGGGTEAFF. The full variable domain, with the rest looked up from reference TRBV11-3 and TRBJ1-1, is EAGVVQSPRYKIIEKKQPVAFWCNPISGHNTLYWYLQNLGQGPELLIRYENEEAVDDSQLPKDRFSAERLKGVDSTLKIQPAELGDSAVYLCASSLDAGGGTEAFFGQGTRLTVV.

Regarding this clonotype: A much larger clone lies a single base off, so this may be a read error. The rearrangement uses TRBV11-1 and TRBJ2-7; TRBD2 matches 11 bases. The CDR3 is 15 residues long. V trimming: 4 bases; J trimming: 5 bases; junction bases outside the gene matches: 7. CDR1 and CDR2 from the germline V gene are SGHAT and FQDESV (reference sequence). The CDR3 DNA reads as TGTGCCAGCAGCTCGACTAGCGGGATGTCCCACGAGCAGTACTTC. This codes for CASSSTSGMSHEQYF.

This sequence joins TRBV12-5 and TRBJ2-5; TRBD2 might be the D (5 bases). Trimming shortened V by 2 bases and J by 5 bases, and 12 bases separated the two germline ends. CDR3 length equals 14 residues. Germline V lookup: CDR1 LGHNT, CDR2 FRNRAP. The CDR3 here is CASGLPQEGETQYF. CDR3 DNA sequence: TGTGCTAGTGGTTTGCCACAAGAGGGTGAGACCCAGTACTTC.

This chain links TRBV3-1 with TRBJ1-1; unclear D gene. Germline CDR1 reads LGHDT; CDR2 reads YNNKEL (reference sequence). The V end was cut by 7 bases, the J end by 1 base, with 10 bases between. This CDR3 comprises 13 residues. CDR3 in amino acids: CASKRSSNTEAFF. The CDR3 region has the DNA TGTGCCAGCAAGAGGTCCTCGAACACTGAAGCTTTCTTT.

With respect to this clonotype: Germline is not matched at one junction end, which may reflect a read error. The chain is built from TRBV20-1 and TRBJ2-2; no clear D gene. The CDR3 is 11 amino acids. In germline, CDR1 is DFQATT, CDR2 SNEGSKA (reference sequence). The CDR3 is CGASQPGELFF. CDR3 DNA sequence: TGCGGTGCTAGTCAGCCCGGGGAGCTGTTTTTT.

This clonotype has more than one count but fewer than ten. The rearrangement uses TRBV5-6 and TRBJ1-6, with a weak D call TRBD1 (6 bases). This CDR3 has 14 residues. V lost 0 bases and J 9 bases, leaving 10 bases between the germline ends. In germline, CDR1 is SGHDT, CDR2 YYEEEE. This CDR3 reads CASSLAQGISPLHF. Here the CDR3 DNA reads TGTGCCAGCAGCTTGGCACAGGGAATTTCACCCCTCCACTTT.

This clonotype was counted a few times. The CDR3 DNA follows: TGTGCCAGCAGTTTCGTGAGCACCGGGGAGCTGTTTTTT. Its protein product is CASSFVSTGELFF. The V and J genes are TRBV12-3 or TRBV12-4 and TRBJ2-2, with no clear D. The CDR3 length is 13 residues. The V end lost 3 bases, the J end lost 4 bases, and 6 bases lay between the germline ends.

This clonotype has at least ten counts. V usage is TRBV20-1 and J usage is TRBJ2-6; 8 bases agree with TRBD1. The CDR3 contains 15 residues. The V gene's germline CDR1 is DFQATT and CDR2 SNEGSKA (reference sequence). The trim removed 5 bases at V and 3 bases at J, leaving 6 bases unmatched. CDR3 protein: CSALGQGDGANVLTF. In nucleotides, the CDR3 is TGCAGTGCTCTAGGACAGGGTGATGGGGCCAACGTCCTGACTTTC.

Concerning this clonotype: This may stem from a read error, because a much larger clone lies one nucleotide away. Here the CDR3 omits its conserved ending phenylalanine or tryptophan, so a read error is the likely source. The genes are TRBV20-1 and TRBJ1-1, with a weak D call TRBD1 (5 bases). The CDR3 extends over 13 amino acids. Germline V gene sequence: CDR1 DFQATT, CDR2 SNEGSKA (reference sequence). Deletions cut 5 bases from V and 4 bases from J, with 14 bases between. The DNA of the CDR3 is TGCAGTGCTGGGCAGGGCAAGGGCACTGAAGCTTTCCTT. Translated, it gives CSAGQGKGTEAFL.

Points on this clonotype: A single base separates this from a much larger clone, so it may be a read error. The chain has TRBV29-1 and TRBJ1-1; D unclear. The CDR3 has 12 residues. V shed 6 bases and J shed 4 bases, with 12 bases lying between them. The germline CDR1 and CDR2 sequences are SQVTM and ANQGSEA. CDR3 in amino acids: CSVNRQSTEAFF. The DNA for the CDR3 is TGCAGCGTAAACCGGCAGAGCACTGAAGCTTTCTTT.

The chain uses TRBV3-1 and TRBJ1-1, with D uncertain. The CDR3 runs to 13 residues. Germline assignment: CDR1 LGHDT and CDR2 YNNKEL (reference sequence). Trimming removed 0 bases from V and 7 bases from J, with 9 bases in between. CDR3 amino acids: CASSQDGRFEAFF. For the CDR3, the DNA is TGTGCCAGCAGCCAAGATGGAAGATTTGAAGCTTTCTTT.